This T cell receptor beta chain derives from a study of OX40 agonist ivuxolimab in advanced cancers. General study results and limits: Among expanded peripheral T cells, antigen specificity went undetermined. Nonresponders, in some cases, also had low normalized T-cell clonal expansion. CD4+ and CD8+ blood T cells expanded clonally by week 6 at 0.1 to 3.0 mg/kg.

Of note for this clone: Antigen unknown.

The CDR3 has 18 amino acids. Samples were taken at baseline and on day 1 of cycles 4 and 7. The assay was immunoSEQ multiplex PCR, and TCRdb's table has in-frame clones only and misses some. Of about 19,000 clones listed, nearly 70% are singletons. This chain joins TRBV21-1 and TRBJ2-1; the table's TRBD1 call for D was not verified on the DNA. TRBV21-1 is tagged as a pseudogene. The sequence came from an adult with an advanced solid tumor such as melanoma, head and neck, liver or kidney cancer. The specimen was CD4+ or CD8+ T cells sorted from blood, collected in a trial of the OX40 agonist ivuxolimab. CDR3 nucleotides: TGTGCCAGCAGCAAAGGGCAAAGGGACAGGGATATTTGCAATGAGCAGTTCTTC. Translating gives CASSKGQRDRDICNEQFF.